Shown below are 8 T cell receptor beta chains from a single sample sequenced in a study of T-cell memory formation after mild COVID-19. TCRdb reanalysed the 5' RACE reads using MiXCR and keeps one entry per CDR3 protein. This sample carries about 340,000 distinct CDR3 sequences, around 20% of them seen once, and the ten largest clones take roughly a fifth. The sample consisted of PBMCs or a T cell subset sorted from them (not recorded which). Receptors were obtained from a man aged 18 to 30 who had mild COVID-19 (a few samples of this study predate the infection). Cell type and time point are not known.

The chain combines TRBV25-1 with TRBJ2-5, with D possibly TRBD2 on 6 matching bases. Germline V gene lookup returns CDR1 MGHDK and CDR2 SYGVNS. This CDR3 spans 16 amino acids. Trimming removed 6 bases from V and 2 bases from J, with 19 bases in between. For the CDR3, the DNA is TGTGCCAGCAGCCCGGGAGATGGGGCCAGGCAAGAGACCCAGTACTTC. As protein: CASSPGDGARQETQYF.

The chain uses TRBV11-1 and TRBJ2-1; the D gene is possibly TRBD2 (6 bases). V dropped 7 bases and J dropped 8 bases, with 12 bases sitting between them. The CDR3 length is 12 residues. Per the germline V gene, CDR1 is SGHAT and CDR2 is FQDESV (reference sequence). For the CDR3, the DNA is TGTGCCAGCATTCGTAGCGGTCATGAGCAGTTCTTC. Translated, it gives CASIRSGHEQFF. The whole variable domain, filled in from reference TRBV11-1 and TRBJ2-1, reads EAEVAQSPRYKITEKSQAVAFWCDPISGHATLYWYRQILGQGPELLVQFQDESVVDDSQLPKDRFSAERLKGVDSTLKIQPAELGDSAMYLCASIRSGHEQFFGPGTRLTVL.

This clonotype has a handful of counts. The chain joins TRBV7-9 to TRBJ2-6; 8 positions match TRBD2. Germline CDR1 and CDR2: SEHNR and FQNEAQ (reference sequence). CDR3 size: 18 residues. V dropped 5 bases and J dropped 0; count of bases not matched to a gene: 9. CDR3 coding DNA: TGTGCCAGCAGCCCCCGGGGGGGGTTGGACTCTGGGGCCAACGTCCTGACTTTC. It specifies CASSPRGGLDSGANVLTF.

V is TRBV5-1 and J is TRBJ2-6, with D perhaps given as TRBD1 or TRBD2 (5 bases each). Looked up from germline, CDR1 is SGHRS and CDR2 is YFSETQ. The CDR3 contains 17 residues. The V gene lost 0 bases and the J gene lost 0 bases, with 10 bases spanning the gap. The CDR3 protein is CASSLEAGSSGANVLTF. The CDR3, as DNA: TGCGCCAGCAGCTTGGAGGCAGGGAGCTCTGGGGCCAACGTCCTGACTTTC.

On this clonotype: Sequence at one end of the junction differs from germline and may be a read error. The chain uses TRBV2 and TRBJ2-5; 13 bases line up with TRBD2. Germline CDR1 SNHLY, CDR2 FYNNEI. This CDR3 is built from 17 residues. The CDR3 DNA is TGTGCCATCAGTACCCGAGGGACTAGCGGGGCCGAGAAGACCCAGTACTTC. Translated: CAISTRGTSGAEKTQYF.

The genes are TRBV25-1 and TRBJ2-3; no reliable D call. The V gene lost 3 bases and the J gene lost 4 bases, with 17 bases spanning the gap. This CDR3 is 16 amino acids long. Per the germline V gene, CDR1 is MGHDK and CDR2 is SYGVNS. The chain's CDR3 is CASSEAKFGYPDTQYF. The DNA of the CDR3 is TGTGCCAGCAGTGAGGCAAAGTTCGGGTACCCAGATACGCAGTATTTT.

CDR3 coding DNA: TGTGCCAGCAGCGATTGGACAGCTAAGCACACTGAAGCTTTCTTT. Translating it yields CASSDWTAKHTEAFF. The genes are TRBV5-4 and TRBJ1-1; TRBD1 is a possible D gene (6 bases). V dropped 4 bases and J dropped 3 bases, with 16 bases sitting between them. The CDR3 has 15 amino acids. Germline loops: CDR1 SGHNT, CDR2 YYREEE (reference sequence).

This sequence joins TRBV7-9 and TRBJ2-2; no clear D. The germline V gene has CDR1 SEHNR and CDR2 FQNEAQ (reference sequence). This CDR3 spans 14 amino acids. Trimming pared 2 bases from V and 7 bases from J, leaving 11 bases between. CDR3 nucleotide sequence: TGTGCCAGCAGCTTACTAGTCGTCGTCGGGGAGCTGTTTTTT. It encodes CASSLLVVVGELFF.